The clone carrying this TCR beta chain has more than one count but fewer than ten. The data derive from a study of cytomegalovirus exposure and HLA in healthy donors. The J segment lost 5 bases and the V segment lost 3 bases, leaving 6 bases of the junction unmatched. The CDR3 is made up of 13 amino acids. Germline lookup yields CDR1 SQVTM and CDR2 ANQGSEA. The PCR ran on 60 Vbeta and 13 Jbeta primers. The assay was immunoSEQ multiplex PCR, and TCRdb's table has in-frame clones only and misses some. Among roughly 200,000 clones listed, 75% to 85% were seen once. The chain has TRBV29-1 and TRBJ1-2, with TRBD1 matching 7 bases. The TCR was taken from a woman aged 40 to 49 in good health and CMV-seronegative. The material sequenced was PBMCs. CDR3 protein: CSVDDREGYGYTF. The DNA for the CDR3 is TGCAGCGTTGACGACAGGGAAGGATATGGCTACACCTTC. Full variable domain (missing parts from reference TRBV29-1 and TRBJ1-2): SAVISQKPSRDICQRGTSLTIQCQVDSQVTMMFWYRQQPGQSLTLIATANQGSEATYESGFVIDKFPISRPNLTFSTLTVSNMSPEDSSIYLCSVDDREGYGYTFGSGTRLTVV.